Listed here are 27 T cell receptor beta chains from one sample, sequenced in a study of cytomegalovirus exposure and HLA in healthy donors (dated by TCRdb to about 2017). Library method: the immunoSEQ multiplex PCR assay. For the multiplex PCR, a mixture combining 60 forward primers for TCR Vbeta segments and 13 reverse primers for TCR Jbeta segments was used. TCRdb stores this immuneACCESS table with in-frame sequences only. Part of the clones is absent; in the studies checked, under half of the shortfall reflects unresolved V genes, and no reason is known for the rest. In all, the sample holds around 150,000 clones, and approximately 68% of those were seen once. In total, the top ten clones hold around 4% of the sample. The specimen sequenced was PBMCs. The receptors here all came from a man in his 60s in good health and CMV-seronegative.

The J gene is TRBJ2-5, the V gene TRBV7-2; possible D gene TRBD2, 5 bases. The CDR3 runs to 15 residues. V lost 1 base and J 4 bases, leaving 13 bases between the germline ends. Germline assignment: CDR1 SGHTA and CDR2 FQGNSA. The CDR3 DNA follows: TGTGCCAGCAGCTTAGTTCGAGGGAGAACAGAGACCCAGTACTTC. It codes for CASSLVRGRTETQYF.

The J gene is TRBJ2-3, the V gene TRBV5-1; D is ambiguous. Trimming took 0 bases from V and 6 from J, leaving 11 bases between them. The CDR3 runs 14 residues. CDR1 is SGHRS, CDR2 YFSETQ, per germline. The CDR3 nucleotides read TGCGCCAGCAGCTTGGAGCCTATTCCCGATACGCAGTATTTT. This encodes CASSLEPIPDTQYF.

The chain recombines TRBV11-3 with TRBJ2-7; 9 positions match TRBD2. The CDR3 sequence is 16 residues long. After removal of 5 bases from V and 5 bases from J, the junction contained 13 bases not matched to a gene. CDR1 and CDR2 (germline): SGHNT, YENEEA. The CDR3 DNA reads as TGTGCCAGCAGCCCGCCTGGGGTAGCGGGAGCCGACGAGCAGTACTTC. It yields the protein CASSPPGVAGADEQYF.

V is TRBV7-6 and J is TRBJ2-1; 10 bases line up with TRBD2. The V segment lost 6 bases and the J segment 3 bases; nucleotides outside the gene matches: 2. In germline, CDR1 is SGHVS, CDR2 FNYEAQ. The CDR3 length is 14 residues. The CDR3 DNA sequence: TGTGCCAGCAGACTAGCGGGGAGCTACAATGAGCAGTTCTTC. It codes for CASRLAGSYNEQFF. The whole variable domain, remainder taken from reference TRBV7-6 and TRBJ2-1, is GAGVSQSPRYKVTKRGQDVALRCDPISGHVSLYWYRQALGQGPEFLTYFNYEAQQDKSGLPNDRFSAERPEGSISTLTIQRTEQRDSAMYRCASRLAGSYNEQFFGPGTRLTVL.

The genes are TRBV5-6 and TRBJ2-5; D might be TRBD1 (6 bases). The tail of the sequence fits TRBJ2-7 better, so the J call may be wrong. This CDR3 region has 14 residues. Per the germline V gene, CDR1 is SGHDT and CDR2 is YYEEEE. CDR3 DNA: TGTGCCAGCAGCCTCTTCTCTCAGGGGAACGAGCAGTACTTC. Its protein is CASSLFSQGNEQYF.

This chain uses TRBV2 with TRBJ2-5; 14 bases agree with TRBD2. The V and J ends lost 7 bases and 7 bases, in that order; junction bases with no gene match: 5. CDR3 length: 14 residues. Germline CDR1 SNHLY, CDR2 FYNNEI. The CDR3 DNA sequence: TGTGCCAGCACCGGACTAGCGGGAGGTGGGACCCAGTACTTC. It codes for CASTGLAGGGTQYF.

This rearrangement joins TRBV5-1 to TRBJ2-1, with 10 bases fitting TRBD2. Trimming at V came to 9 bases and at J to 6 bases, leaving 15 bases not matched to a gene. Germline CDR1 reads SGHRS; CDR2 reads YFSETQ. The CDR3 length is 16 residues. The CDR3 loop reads CAILQESASGSNEQFF. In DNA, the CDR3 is TGCGCCATACTACAGGAGTCGGCTAGCGGGAGCAATGAGCAGTTCTTC.

CDR3 bases: TGTGCCAGCAGCTTTACGGGACTAATACTATCTGGGGCCAACGTCCTGACTTTC. Translating it yields CASSFTGLILSGANVLTF. V usage is TRBV14 and J usage is TRBJ2-6; 7 nucleotides match TRBD2. J was trimmed by 1 base and V by 5 bases; bases with no gene match: 11. The CDR3 extends over 18 amino acids. CDR1 is SGHDN and CDR2 is FVKESK in the germline V gene.

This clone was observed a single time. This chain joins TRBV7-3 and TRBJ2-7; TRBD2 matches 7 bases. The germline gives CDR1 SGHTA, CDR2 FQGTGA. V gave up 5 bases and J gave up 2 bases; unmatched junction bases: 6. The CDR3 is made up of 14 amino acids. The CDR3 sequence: CASSLSTSPYEQYF. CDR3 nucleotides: TGTGCCAGCAGCCTTTCGACTAGCCCCTACGAGCAGTACTTC.

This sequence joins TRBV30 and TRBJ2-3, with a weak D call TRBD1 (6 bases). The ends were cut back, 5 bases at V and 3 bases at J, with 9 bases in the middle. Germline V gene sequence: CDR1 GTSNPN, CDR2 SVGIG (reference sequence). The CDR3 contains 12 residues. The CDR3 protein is CAWGTGTDTQYF. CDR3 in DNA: TGTGCCTGGGGTACAGGGACAGATACGCAGTATTTT.

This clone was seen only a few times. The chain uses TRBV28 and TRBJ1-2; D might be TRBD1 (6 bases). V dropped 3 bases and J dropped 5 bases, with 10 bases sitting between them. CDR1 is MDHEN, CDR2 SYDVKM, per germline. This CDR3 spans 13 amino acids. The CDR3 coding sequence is TGTGCCAGCAGTTTTAACAGGGCTTATGGCTACACCTTC. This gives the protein CASSFNRAYGYTF.

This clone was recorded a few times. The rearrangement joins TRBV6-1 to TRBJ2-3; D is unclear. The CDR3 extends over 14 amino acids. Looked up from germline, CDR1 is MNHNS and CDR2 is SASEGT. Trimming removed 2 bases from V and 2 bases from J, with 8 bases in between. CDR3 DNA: TGTGCCAGCAGTGAAACGACTCTCACAGATACGCAGTATTTT. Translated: CASSETTLTDTQYF.

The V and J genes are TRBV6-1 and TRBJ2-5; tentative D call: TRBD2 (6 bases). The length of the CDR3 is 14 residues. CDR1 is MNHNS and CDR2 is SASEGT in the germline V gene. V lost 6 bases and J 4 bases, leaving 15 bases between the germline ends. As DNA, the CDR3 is TGTGCCAGCAGCCCAACCCGGGAGCGAGAGACCCAGTACTTC. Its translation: CASSPTRERETQYF.

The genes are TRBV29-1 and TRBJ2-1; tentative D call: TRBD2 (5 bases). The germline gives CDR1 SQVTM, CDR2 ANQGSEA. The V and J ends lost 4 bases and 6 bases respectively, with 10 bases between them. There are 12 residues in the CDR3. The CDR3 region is CSVVSGSNEQFF. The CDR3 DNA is TGCAGCGTTGTATCGGGGTCCAATGAGCAGTTCTTC.

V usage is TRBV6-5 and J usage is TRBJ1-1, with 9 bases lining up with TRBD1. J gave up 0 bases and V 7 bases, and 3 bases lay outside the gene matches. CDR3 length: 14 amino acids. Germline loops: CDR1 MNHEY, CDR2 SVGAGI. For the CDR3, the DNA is TGTGCCAGCAATCGGGACAGGGTGAACACTGAAGCTTTCTTT. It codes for CASNRDRVNTEAFF.

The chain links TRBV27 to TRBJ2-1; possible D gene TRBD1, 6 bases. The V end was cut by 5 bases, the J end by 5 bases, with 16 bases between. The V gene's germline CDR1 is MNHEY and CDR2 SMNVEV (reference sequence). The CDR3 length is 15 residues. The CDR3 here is CASSVRDKPNNEQFF. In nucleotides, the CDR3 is TGTGCCAGCAGTGTCCGGGACAAACCAAACAATGAGCAGTTCTTC.

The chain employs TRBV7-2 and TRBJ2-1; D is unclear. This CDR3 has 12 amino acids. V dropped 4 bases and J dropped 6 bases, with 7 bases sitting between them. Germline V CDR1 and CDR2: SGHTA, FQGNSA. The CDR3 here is CASSSTGNEQFF. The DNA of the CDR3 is TGTGCCAGCAGCTCAACTGGCAATGAGCAGTTCTTC.

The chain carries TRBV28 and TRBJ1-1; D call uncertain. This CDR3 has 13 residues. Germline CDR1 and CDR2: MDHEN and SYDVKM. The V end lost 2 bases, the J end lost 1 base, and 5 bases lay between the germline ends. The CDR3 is CASSLNRNTEAFF. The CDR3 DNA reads TGTGCCAGCAGTTTAAATAGGAACACTGAAGCTTTCTTT. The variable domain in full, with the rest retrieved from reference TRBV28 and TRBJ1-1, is DVKVTQSSRYLVKRTGEKVFLECVQDMDHENMFWYRQDPGLGLRLIYFSYDVKMKEKGDIPEGYSVSREKKERFSLILESASTNQTSMYLCASSLNRNTEAFFGQGTRLTVV.

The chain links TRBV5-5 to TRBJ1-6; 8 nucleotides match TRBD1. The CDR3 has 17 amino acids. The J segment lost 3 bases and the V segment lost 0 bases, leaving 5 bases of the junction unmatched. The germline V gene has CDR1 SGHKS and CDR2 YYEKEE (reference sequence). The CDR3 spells CASSLDSTGVYNSPLHF. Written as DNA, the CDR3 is TGTGCCAGCAGCTTGGACTCGACAGGGGTCTATAATTCACCCCTCCACTTT.

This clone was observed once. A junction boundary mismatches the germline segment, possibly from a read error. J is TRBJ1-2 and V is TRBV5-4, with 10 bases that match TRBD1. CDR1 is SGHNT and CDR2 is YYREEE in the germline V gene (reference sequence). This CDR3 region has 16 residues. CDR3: CASSLGQGAPVYGYPF. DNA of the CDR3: TGTGCCAGCAGCTTGGGACAGGGGGCGCCGGTCTATGGCTACCCCTTC.

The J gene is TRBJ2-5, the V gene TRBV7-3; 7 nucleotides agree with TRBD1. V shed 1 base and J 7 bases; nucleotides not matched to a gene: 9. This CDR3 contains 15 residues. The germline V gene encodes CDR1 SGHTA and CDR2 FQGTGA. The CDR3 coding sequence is TGTGCCAGCAGCTTAAATCCTGGGACAGCTGGGACCCAGTACTTC. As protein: CASSLNPGTAGTQYF.

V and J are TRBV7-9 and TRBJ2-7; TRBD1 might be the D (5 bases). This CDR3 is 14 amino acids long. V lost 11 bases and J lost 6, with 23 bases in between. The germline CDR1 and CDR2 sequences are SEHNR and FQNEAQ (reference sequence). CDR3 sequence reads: CAGLKTESPAEQYF. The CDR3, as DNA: TGTGCCGGGTTAAAGACAGAATCTCCCGCCGAGCAGTACTTC.

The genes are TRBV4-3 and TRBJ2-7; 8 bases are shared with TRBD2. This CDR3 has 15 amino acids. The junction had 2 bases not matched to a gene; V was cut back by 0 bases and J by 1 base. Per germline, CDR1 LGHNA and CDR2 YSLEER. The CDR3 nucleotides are TGCGCCAGCAGCCAAGAACCGGGAGGGTCCTACGAGCAGTACTTC. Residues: CASSQEPGGSYEQYF.

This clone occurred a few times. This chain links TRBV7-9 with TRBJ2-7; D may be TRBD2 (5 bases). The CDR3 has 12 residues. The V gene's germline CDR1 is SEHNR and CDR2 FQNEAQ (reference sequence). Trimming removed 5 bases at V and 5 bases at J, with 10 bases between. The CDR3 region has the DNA TGTGCCAGCAGCCTCCTAGCCCACGAGCAGTACTTC. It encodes CASSLLAHEQYF.

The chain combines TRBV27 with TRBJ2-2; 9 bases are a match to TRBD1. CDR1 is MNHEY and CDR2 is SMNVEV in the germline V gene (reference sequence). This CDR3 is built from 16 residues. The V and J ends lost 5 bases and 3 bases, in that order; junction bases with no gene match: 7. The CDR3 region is CASSPRGQGDTGELFF. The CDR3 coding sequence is TGTGCCAGCAGTCCCCGGGGACAGGGTGACACCGGGGAGCTGTTTTTT.

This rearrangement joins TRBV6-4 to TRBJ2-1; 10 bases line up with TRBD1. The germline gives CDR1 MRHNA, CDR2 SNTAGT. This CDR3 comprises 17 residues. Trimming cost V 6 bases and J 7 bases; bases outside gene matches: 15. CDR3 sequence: CASSALHGQGGRNEQFF. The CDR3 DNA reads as TGTGCCAGCAGCGCCCTCCATGGACAGGGGGGACGGAATGAGCAGTTCTTC.

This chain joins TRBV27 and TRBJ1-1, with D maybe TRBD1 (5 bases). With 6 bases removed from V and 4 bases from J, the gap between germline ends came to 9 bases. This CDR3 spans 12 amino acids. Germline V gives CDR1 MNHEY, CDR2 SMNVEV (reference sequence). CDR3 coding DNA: TGTGCCAGCAGCAGGGTGGGCACTGAAGCTTTCTTT. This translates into CASSRVGTEAFF.